The 14 T cell receptor beta chains below all came from one sample that was sequenced in a study of blood T cell repertoires in COVID-19. Measured with immunoSEQ multiplex PCR; TCRdb has only the in-frame clones, and not every one. Among 150,000 or so clones listed, roughly nine tenths were seen once. Sequencing was carried out using peripheral blood. The source of these receptors is a young man with COVID-19, enrolled during active disease.

The rearrangement links TRBV18 to TRBJ1-2; D is perhaps TRBD1 (5 bases). V was pared by 1 base and J by 2 bases, with 5 bases between. This CDR3 has 13 amino acids. The V gene's germline CDR1 is KGHSH and CDR2 LQKENI. The CDR3 is CASSPQGNYGYTF. The DNA for the CDR3 is TGTGCCAGCTCACCACAGGGGAACTATGGCTACACCTTC.

The chain is built from TRBV7-2 and TRBJ2-7; 10 bases fit TRBD2. The ends lost 5 bases at V and 3 bases at J; junction bases unmatched: 7. The CDR3 sequence is 15 residues long. In germline, CDR1 is SGHTA, CDR2 FQGNSA. This CDR3 reads CASSPGLAEDYEQYF. CDR3 in DNA: TGTGCCAGCAGCCCAGGACTAGCGGAGGACTACGAGCAGTACTTC.

This chain connects TRBV27 to TRBJ1-2; 9 bases align to TRBD1. V lost 5 bases to trimming and J lost 7 bases; unmatched junction nucleotides: 14. CDR1 and CDR2 (germline): MNHEY, SMNVEV (reference sequence). The CDR3 length is 16 residues. The CDR3 sequence is CASSMSGQGPRRGYTF. In nucleotides, the CDR3 is TGTGCCAGCAGTATGTCGGGACAGGGCCCCCGACGTGGCTACACCTTC.

CDR3 in amino acids: CASPVADTQYF. In DNA form, the CDR3 reads TGTGCCAGCCCGGTAGCGGATACGCAGTATTTT. The V and J genes are TRBV2 and TRBJ2-3, with D tentatively TRBD2 (5 bases). V was pared by 8 bases and J by 6 bases, with 9 bases between. The CDR3 sequence is 11 residues long. Germline V gives CDR1 SNHLY, CDR2 FYNNEI.

This chain connects TRBV4-1 to TRBJ2-1; D is undetermined. This CDR3 spans 11 amino acids. V lost 3 bases, J lost 6 bases, and 3 bases lay in between. From germline, CDR1 is MGHRA and CDR2 YSYEKL. CDR3 sequence (DNA): TGCGCCAGCAGCCAGAGCAATGAGCAGTTCTTC. Its translation is CASSQSNEQFF.

The rearrangement joins TRBV30 to TRBJ1-1, with TRBD1 matching 8 bases. This CDR3 has 14 residues. V lost 3 bases, J lost 6 bases, and 9 bases stayed unmatched. The germline gives CDR1 GTSNPN, CDR2 SVGIG (reference sequence). The chain's CDR3 is CAWSRPGTGAEAFF. CDR3 DNA: TGTGCCTGGAGCCGACCTGGGACAGGTGCTGAAGCTTTCTTT.

There are a few counts of this clone. The CDR3 spells CASSVYNEQFF. CDR3 nucleotides: TGTGCCAGCAGCGTATACAATGAGCAGTTCTTC. V usage is TRBV7-9 and J usage is TRBJ2-1; D ambiguous. Germline V lookup: CDR1 SEHNR, CDR2 FQNEAQ (reference sequence). The V end was cut by 5 bases, the J end by 4 bases, with 3 bases between. This CDR3 is built from 11 residues.

The chain joins TRBV19 to TRBJ1-1; no clear D. The CDR3 is made up of 12 amino acids. In germline, CDR1 is LNHDA, CDR2 SQIVND (reference sequence). Trimming took 7 bases from V and 4 from J, leaving 10 bases between them. The CDR3 sequence: CASNYRGTEAFF. CDR3 sequence (DNA): TGTGCCAGTAACTATCGTGGCACTGAAGCTTTCTTT.

There are a few counts of this clone. CDR3 sequence: CASSLATSSGYSYNEQFF. CDR3 DNA sequence: TGTGCCAGCAGCTTGGCCACCTCCTCAGGCTACTCCTACAATGAGCAGTTCTTC. The rearrangement links TRBV9 to TRBJ2-1; D ambiguous. In germline, CDR1 is SGDLS, CDR2 YYNGEE. V was cut by 4 bases and J by 0 bases, with 20 bases left in between. The CDR3 is 18 amino acids.

The chain's CDR3 is CASSQNPGLAEETQYF. CDR3 DNA: TGCGCCAGCAGCCAGAACCCCGGACTAGCGGAAGAGACCCAGTACTTC. V is TRBV4-3 and J is TRBJ2-5; 10 nucleotides match TRBD2. V lost 3 bases to trimming and J lost 3 bases; unmatched junction nucleotides: 7. Germline-derived CDR1 and CDR2 are LGHNA and YSLEER. The CDR3 covers 16 residues.

The chain employs TRBV19 and TRBJ2-7, with 10 nucleotides matching TRBD2. After removal of 6 bases from V and 2 bases from J, the junction contained 7 bases not matched to a gene. The CDR3 length is 15 residues. Germline V gene data show CDR1 as LNHDA and CDR2 as SQIVND (reference sequence). CDR3 sequence (DNA): TGTGCCAGTAGCCGACGGACTAGCGGTCCCTACGAGCAGTACTTC. Protein sequence: CASSRRTSGPYEQYF.

The chain uses TRBV28 and TRBJ2-7; TRBD1 might be the D (5 bases). The germline CDR1 and CDR2 sequences are MDHEN and SYDVKM. Trimming removed 6 bases at V and 5 bases at J, with 20 bases between. The CDR3 runs to 15 residues. In nucleotides, the CDR3 is TGTGCCAGCAGCCGGACAAGAATAGGGGTCGACGAGCAGTACTTC. It is translated as CASSRTRIGVDEQYF.

The V gene is TRBV7-2, the J gene TRBJ2-5, with D possibly being TRBD2 (6 bases). Germline loops: CDR1 SGHTA, CDR2 FQGNSA. With 5 bases removed from V and 5 bases from J, the gap between germline ends came to 18 bases. The CDR3 runs 15 residues. CDR3 DNA: TGTGCCAGCAGCCCGGGACTGATAAACGGGGAGACCCAGTACTTC. Translation gives CASSPGLINGETQYF.

V gene TRBV3-1 (or the pseudogene TRBV3-2) combines with J gene TRBJ2-7; maybe TRBD1 (5 bases). CDR3 size: 11 residues. Trimming shortened V by 1 base and J by 7 bases, and 5 bases separated the two germline ends. Per germline, CDR1 LGHDT and CDR2 YNNKEL (reference sequence). The CDR3 here is CASSQAGEQYF. CDR3 in DNA: TGTGCCAGCAGCCAAGCAGGGGAGCAGTACTTC.